What follows are 15 T cell receptor beta chains derived from one specimen sequenced in a study of T cells after posttransplantation cyclophosphamide. The data were produced by immunoSEQ multiplex PCR, yet TCRdb's version contains in-frame clones alone and is incomplete. The sample contains more than 3,000 clones, around 78% of which appear only once. The sequenced sample was memory CD8+ T cells sorted from blood. These receptors were collected from a woman aged 55-69 years in good health, CMV-negative, and a related stem cell transplant donor.

V is TRBV28 and J is TRBJ2-1, with 7 bases identical to TRBD1. Per the germline V gene, CDR1 is MDHEN and CDR2 is SYDVKM. V lost 3 bases to trimming and J lost 4 bases; unmatched junction nucleotides: 6. The CDR3 is made up of 15 amino acids. In nucleotides, the CDR3 is TGTGCCAGCAGTTTTTACGGGACAGCATACAATGAGCAGTTCTTC. It translates to CASSFYGTAYNEQFF.

This clone was observed a single time. This sequence joins TRBV5-6 and TRBJ2-7; 8 nucleotides line up with TRBD2. Trimming removed 0 bases from V and 3 bases from J; junction bases left unmatched: 2. Germline CDR1 reads SGHDT; CDR2 reads YYEEEE. The CDR3 covers 14 residues. The CDR3 here is CASSLGTSFYEQYV. Here the CDR3 DNA reads TGTGCCAGCAGCTTGGGGACTAGCTTCTACGAGCAGTACGTC.

This clone was seen a single time. The rearrangement uses TRBV7-9 and TRBJ2-7; possible D gene TRBD1, 5 bases. The CDR3 runs 11 residues. V was shortened by 8 bases and J by 3 bases, with 8 bases between the two germline ends. The germline V gene has CDR1 SEHNR and CDR2 FQNEAQ (reference sequence). CDR3 amino acids: CASGADYEQYF. CDR3 bases: TGTGCCAGCGGGGCGGACTACGAGCAGTACTTC.

The chain uses TRBV7-9 and TRBJ2-1; 9 bases fit TRBD1. Trimming removed 5 bases from V and 1 base from J; junction bases left unmatched: 3. Germline CDR1 reads SEHNR; CDR2 reads FQNEAQ (reference sequence). This CDR3 has 15 amino acids. CDR3 DNA sequence: TGTGCCAGCAGCGTCGGGACAGGGTCCTACAATGAGCAGTTCTTC. This encodes CASSVGTGSYNEQFF.

The V and J genes are TRBV27 and TRBJ1-5, with 8 nucleotides matching TRBD1. J gave up 3 bases and V 5 bases, and 6 bases lay outside the gene matches. CDR1 is MNHEY and CDR2 is SMNVEV in the germline V gene (reference sequence). The CDR3 is 15 residues long. CDR3 sequence: CASSRQGKNNQPQHF. The CDR3 DNA is TGTGCCAGCAGTCGACAGGGGAAAAACAATCAGCCCCAGCATTTT.

The rearrangement links TRBV11-2 to TRBJ2-5, with D tentatively TRBD2 (5 bases). V dropped 1 base and J dropped 1 base, with 7 bases sitting between them. This CDR3 has 14 residues. Germline V gene sequence: CDR1 SGHAT, CDR2 FQNNGV. CDR3 residues: CASSLALAQETQYF. The CDR3 coding sequence is TGTGCCAGCAGCTTAGCTCTAGCCCAAGAGACCCAGTACTTC.

The J gene is TRBJ2-2, the V gene TRBV4-1; 7 bases line up with TRBD2. V was pared by 5 bases and J by 5 bases, with 5 bases of the junction left unmatched. This CDR3 has 14 amino acids. Looked up from germline, CDR1 is MGHRA and CDR2 is YSYEKL. CDR3 loop: CASSTTGGTGELFF. The CDR3 bases are TGCGCCAGCAGCACGACCGGGGGGACCGGGGAGCTGTTTTTT.

The chain is built from TRBV4-1 and TRBJ2-1; a weak D match, TRBD2 (5 bases). The CDR3 is 12 residues long. Per germline, CDR1 MGHRA and CDR2 YSYEKL. Trimming pared 5 bases from V and 6 bases from J, leaving 8 bases between. The CDR3 reads CASSGLLNEQFF. The CDR3 bases are TGCGCCAGCAGCGGACTGCTCAATGAGCAGTTCTTC.

The CDR3 DNA sequence: TGTGCCAGCAGTCCAGGGACCTACGAGCAGTACTTC. Protein product: CASSPGTYEQYF. The rearrangement uses TRBV27 and TRBJ2-7, with D possibly TRBD1 on 5 matching bases. The CDR3 totals 12 residues. V lost 5 bases to trimming and J lost 2 bases, with 7 bases between them. CDR1 and CDR2 (germline): MNHEY, SMNVEV (reference sequence).

The gene calls are TRBV4-2 and TRBJ2-2; 7 bases are a match to TRBD2. Germline lookup yields CDR1 LGHNA and CDR2 YNFKEQ. CDR3 size: 15 residues. Germline trimming cut 2 bases from V and 6 bases from J; bases unmatched to any gene: 6. The CDR3 nucleotides read TGTGCCAGCAGCCAACGGGGGGAGGTCGCCGGGGAGCTGTTTTTT. Protein: CASSQRGEVAGELFF.

The chain recombines TRBV7-9 with TRBJ1-1; D possibly corresponds to TRBD1 (6 bases). The CDR3 runs 15 residues. CDR1 SEHNR and CDR2 FQNEAQ come from the germline V gene (reference sequence). V was shortened by 5 bases and J by 10 bases, with 23 bases between the two germline ends. Written as DNA, the CDR3 is TGTGCCAGCAGCCTCACTAGGGGCACAGGGAGTGGAGCTTTCTTT. Protein: CASSLTRGTGSGAFF.

This chain links TRBV7-3 with TRBJ2-1, with 16 bases identical to TRBD2. The germline CDR1 and CDR2 sequences are SGHTA and FQGTGA. The J segment lost 9 bases and the V segment lost 4 bases, leaving 6 bases of the junction unmatched. The CDR3 contains 16 residues. The CDR3 DNA reads as TGTGCCAGCAGCTCCACCGGGACTAGCGGGAGGGGTGAGCAGTTCTTC. It codes for CASSSTGTSGRGEQFF.

This clone appeared once. This chain joins TRBV10-3 and TRBJ2-1; maybe TRBD2 (6 bases). CDR1 and CDR2 (germline): ENHRY, SYGVKD. V shed 9 bases and J shed 4 bases, with 19 bases lying between them. The CDR3 totals 15 residues. The CDR3 sequence: CAISPTGEAYNEQFF. DNA for the CDR3: TGTGCCATATCACCGACGGGGGAGGCTTACAATGAGCAGTTCTTC.

This clone was found once. The chain carries TRBV4-3 and TRBJ2-2; 9 bases map to TRBD2. The CDR3 has 17 residues. Germline assignment: CDR1 LGHNA and CDR2 YSLEER. V shed 4 bases and J 4 bases; nucleotides not matched to a gene: 10. The CDR3 spells CASSPSVAGVGTGELFF. CDR3 nucleotide sequence: TGCGCCAGCAGCCCCTCCGTAGCGGGAGTTGGCACCGGGGAGCTGTTTTTT.

The chain has TRBV5-4 and TRBJ2-1; 8 nucleotides match TRBD1. V lost 4 bases and J lost 3; bases outside the gene matches: 3. CDR1 and CDR2 (germline): SGHNT, YYREEE (reference sequence). The CDR3 is 14 residues long. CDR3 protein: CASSPGTGYNEQFF. CDR3 nucleotide sequence: TGTGCCAGCAGCCCCGGGACAGGCTACAATGAGCAGTTCTTC.